A single sample is the source of the 8 T cell receptor beta chains below, sequenced in a study of cytomegalovirus exposure and HLA in healthy donors. This PCR relied on a set of 60 Vbeta primers and 13 Jbeta primers. The protocol was immunoSEQ multiplex PCR, while the TCRdb copy is restricted to in-frame clones and leaves out a portion. The profile shows roughly 160,000 clones, around four fifths of them singletons. Material for sequencing was PBMCs. The receptors here all came from a woman aged 45-65 years in good health and CMV-seronegative.

The chain links TRBV2 to TRBJ2-2, with D perhaps TRBD1 (5 bases). Germline V gene lookup returns CDR1 SNHLY and CDR2 FYNNEI. CDR3 length: 14 amino acids. V lost 5 bases, J lost 7 bases, and 14 bases lay in between. CDR3 sequence (DNA): TGTGCCAGCAGTCTGGACACACGGAGCGGGGAGCTGTTTTTT. Residues: CASSLDTRSGELFF.

J is TRBJ1-2 and V is TRBV7-6; perhaps TRBD1 as D (5 bases). The CDR3 consists of 12 residues. The germline CDR1 and CDR2 sequences are SGHVS and FNYEAQ. Trimming cost V 5 bases and J 7 bases, with 11 bases left between them. The CDR3 protein is CASSQWGRGYTF. The CDR3 nucleotides are TGTGCCAGCAGCCAATGGGGCCGTGGCTACACCTTC.

The chain combines TRBV5-4 with TRBJ2-1; no clear D gene. This CDR3 region has 13 residues. Germline V gene sequence: CDR1 SGHNT, CDR2 YYREEE (reference sequence). V was pared by 0 bases and J by 6 bases, with 7 bases between. CDR3 amino acids: CASSLGHINEQFF. CDR3 nucleotide sequence: TGTGCCAGCAGCTTGGGACACATCAATGAGCAGTTCTTC.

This chain joins TRBV7-2 and TRBJ2-3; 8 bases match TRBD1. Losses at the gene ends were 5 bases for V and 4 bases for J; bases not matched to a gene: 14. CDR3 length: 17 amino acids. Germline CDR1 and CDR2: SGHTA and FQGNSA. In nucleotides, the CDR3 is TGTGCCAGCAGCCCTCGCGCCGGGACAGGCGGGGCAGATACGCAGTATTTT. Its protein product is CASSPRAGTGGADTQYF.

The chain recombines TRBV7-8 with TRBJ2-4; 8 bases line up with TRBD2. This CDR3 comprises 16 residues. Losses at the gene ends were 4 bases for V and 0 bases for J; bases not matched to a gene: 5. Germline CDR1 reads SGHVS; CDR2 reads FQNEAQ. DNA for the CDR3: TGTGCCAGCAGCTCCGGACTAGCCGGAGCCAAAAACATTCAGTACTTC. Residues: CASSSGLAGAKNIQYF. The full variable domain, with the rest looked up from reference TRBV7-8 and TRBJ2-4, is GAGVSQSPRYKVAKRGQDVALRCDPISGHVSLFWYQQALGQGPEFLTYFQNEAQLDKSGLPSDRFFAERPEGSVSTLKIQRTQQEDSAVYLCASSSGLAGAKNIQYFGAGTRLSVL.

This clone appeared a few times. This chain joins TRBV4-3 and TRBJ2-7, with 8 nucleotides matching TRBD2. Germline CDR1 reads LGHNA; CDR2 reads YSLEER. The trim removed 1 base at V and 7 bases at J, leaving 12 bases unmatched. The CDR3 has 16 residues. The CDR3 DNA reads as TGCGCCAGCAGCCAAGTGGGGCTAGCGGGCAAAGTGGAGCAGTACTTC. It encodes CASSQVGLAGKVEQYF.

V gene TRBV7-3 combines with J gene TRBJ2-6, with TRBD1 matching 10 bases. This CDR3 has 19 residues. V lost 5 bases to trimming and J lost 0 bases; unmatched junction nucleotides: 10. The germline V gene has CDR1 SGHTA and CDR2 FQGTGA. CDR3: CASSPRGTGALSGANVLTF. The CDR3, as DNA: TGTGCCAGCAGCCCTCGGGGGACAGGGGCTCTCTCTGGGGCCAACGTCCTGACTTTC.

This clone was counted only a few times. The chain couples TRBV15 to TRBJ2-1; TRBD1 might be the D (5 bases). CDR1 and CDR2 (germline): LNHNV, YYDKDF (reference sequence). Between the trimmed V and J ends, which lost 0 bases and 8 bases, there was a span of 17 bases. This CDR3 is 16 amino acids long. As DNA, the CDR3 is TGTGCCACCAGCAGAGATGGGGCTAGGGTAGGGCATGAGCAGTTCTTC. It yields the protein CATSRDGARVGHEQFF.